A single sample is the source of the 10 T cell receptor beta chains below, sequenced in a study of T cells in Graves' hyperthyroidism and ophthalmopathy. The TCR beta CDR3 regions underwent amplification using RNA transcripts as the source. The HTBI primer set served for first-round RT-PCR of the TCR CDR3. TCRdb redid the calling of the multiplex PCR reads with MiXCR, one entry per CDR3 protein. This sample has about 590,000 distinct CDR3 sequences; 14% occur once, and the top ten carry roughly 7.7%. The sample consisted of blood. Receptor source: a woman under 30 with Graves' ophthalmopathy.

There are many counts of this clonotype. V is TRBV2 and J is TRBJ1-5; D is unclear. Looked up from germline, CDR1 is SNHLY and CDR2 is FYNNEI. The CDR3 is made up of 16 amino acids. Trimming pared 6 bases from V and 0 bases from J, leaving 15 bases between. CDR3 sequence: CASRDPTWDSNQPQHF. The CDR3 coding sequence is TGTGCCAGCAGGGATCCGACGTGGGATAGCAATCAGCCCCAGCATTTT.

This clonotype was counted a few times. The chain uses TRBV29-1 and TRBJ2-7; D is possibly TRBD1 or TRBD2 (5 bases each). V lost 2 bases to trimming and J lost 2 bases, with 19 bases between them. CDR1 is SQVTM and CDR2 is ANQGSEA in the germline V gene. This CDR3 comprises 16 residues. The CDR3 loop is CSVEYDGQRGTYEQYF. DNA of the CDR3: TGCAGCGTTGAATATGACGGGCAGAGGGGAACCTACGAGCAGTACTTC.

There are many counts of this clonotype. The rearrangement uses TRBV28 and TRBJ2-1; tentative D call: TRBD2 (6 bases). V was clipped by 7 bases and J by 5 bases, with 9 bases between them. The CDR3 totals 12 residues. Germline V gene data show CDR1 as MDHEN and CDR2 as SYDVKM. The CDR3, as DNA: TGTGCCAGCATGGGAGGAGACAATGAGCAGTTCTTC. Translated, it gives CASMGGDNEQFF.

This clonotype turned up a few times. CDR3: CASSPSPPGGRGSYEQYF. The CDR3 nucleotides are TGTGCCAGCAGCCCTTCACCCCCCGGGGGACGGGGATCCTACGAGCAGTACTTC. The chain combines TRBV9 with TRBJ2-7; tentatively, D is TRBD2 (6 bases). Trimming shortened V by 4 bases and J by 1 base, and 24 bases separated the two germline ends. The CDR3 totals 18 residues. Germline V lookup: CDR1 SGDLS, CDR2 YYNGEE.

This clonotype was counted ten times or more. The gene calls are TRBV13 and TRBJ1-1; D is possibly TRBD1 (6 bases). Germline V gives CDR1 PRHDT, CDR2 FYEKMQ (reference sequence). CDR3 length equals 15 residues. Trimming took 1 base from V and 3 from J, leaving 12 bases between them. Written as DNA, the CDR3 is TGTGCCAGCAGCTTAGTAATGGGGGCGGACACTGAAGCTTTCTTT. Its protein is CASSLVMGADTEAFF.

J is TRBJ2-1 and V is TRBV2; unclear D gene. Germline V gives CDR1 SNHLY, CDR2 FYNNEI. Deletions cut 3 bases from V and 15 bases from J, with 18 bases between. This CDR3 has 13 amino acids. CDR3 in amino acids: CASSEAQAGTWFF. As DNA, the CDR3 is TGTGCCAGCAGTGAGGCCCAGGCCGGTACTTGGTTCTTC.

This clonotype appeared many times. The V call is TRBV7-8, the J call TRBJ2-7, with D uncertain. Trimming removed 0 bases at V and 0 bases at J, with 9 bases between. CDR1 is SGHVS, CDR2 FQNEAQ, per germline. This CDR3 has 15 residues. Written as DNA, the CDR3 is TGTGCCAGCAGCTTAGCGGGCGCTATCTCCTACGAGCAGTACTTC. Amino acids: CASSLAGAISYEQYF.

This clonotype was detected many times. The chain uses TRBV20-1 and TRBJ2-1; 7 bases line up with TRBD2. Germline values: CDR1 DFQATT, CDR2 SNEGSKA (reference sequence). The CDR3 contains 16 residues. The J segment lost 4 bases and the V segment lost 0 bases, leaving 9 bases of the junction unmatched. The CDR3 DNA reads TGCAGTGCTAGAGATCCGGCCCTAGCGGCTTACAATGAGCAGTTCTTC. It translates to CSARDPALAAYNEQFF.

A few counts support this clonotype. The chain employs TRBV20-1 and TRBJ1-2; a possible D gene is TRBD1 (5 bases). Germline V CDR1 and CDR2: DFQATT, SNEGSKA (reference sequence). The CDR3 spans 13 residues. V gave up 0 bases and J gave up 10 bases, with 15 bases separating them. The CDR3 nucleotides read TGCAGTGCTAGAGATGAGGGACCTAGAGACTACACCTTC. It is translated as CSARDEGPRDYTF.

The chain carries TRBV27 and TRBJ2-2; D possibly corresponds to TRBD1 (8 bases). Germline CDR1 and CDR2: MNHEY and SMNVEV (reference sequence). Trimming cost V 5 bases and J 4 bases, with 17 bases left between them. The CDR3 spans 16 residues. The CDR3 is CASSTFTGGGTGELFF. DNA for the CDR3: TGTGCCAGCAGTACCTTCACAGGGGGGGGCACCGGGGAGCTGTTTTTT.